This entry describes one TCR beta chain. Profiled with immunoSEQ multiplex PCR; TCRdb holds only in-frame clones, not every one. The sample consists of around 360,000 clones, less than 90% of them appearing once. The data were obtained in a study of blood T cell repertoires in COVID-19. Study as a whole: Specimens from acute and convalescent COVID-19 originated in the United States, Italy and Spain.

Two consecutive negative NP/OP PCR tests, clearance, or resolved symptoms defined Cohort 3 recovery. Per the germline V gene, CDR1 is SGHRS and CDR2 is YFSETQ. V was cut by 4 bases and J by 4 bases, with 20 bases left in between. The CDR3 is 17 residues long. V gene TRBV5-1 combines with J gene TRBJ1-4; weak D call: TRBD1 (5 bases). Sequenced material: PBMCs or T cells enriched from blood (not recorded which). The TCR originated in a woman aged 25 to 45 who had recovered from COVID-19. DNA of the CDR3: TGCGCCAGCAGCCCCCTGGAGACAGTGACCGATAATGAAAAACTGTTTTTT. Amino acid sequence: CASSPLETVTDNEKLFF.